This T cell receptor (beta chain) comes out of a study of PD-1 blockade in classical Hodgkin lymphoma. For the study at large: Patients were treated with nivolumab at 3 mg/kg, and this was given intravenously every 2 weeks. Findings and limits, study-wide: Newly diagnosed patients and complete responders had comparable diversity at baseline. Whereas CD4+ TCR diversity had risen significantly by C4D1, CD8+ TCR diversity had not.

CDR3 length: 14 residues. Per the germline V gene, CDR1 is MNHEY and CDR2 is SVGAGI. V shed 2 bases and J shed 5 bases, with 7 bases lying between them. Remarks on this clone: What it binds is not known.

Profiling relied on immunoSEQ multiplex PCR, and the TCRdb table lists in-frame clones only, not all of them. The sample lists about 25,000 clones, roughly 80% occurring once. Specified time point: cycle 4 day 1 (C4D1), after 6 weeks of nivolumab. Every patient experienced relapse after autologous stem cell transplantation, and brentuximab vedotin exposure varied. The chain employs TRBV6-5 and TRBJ1-6; D remains ambiguous. This TCR was sampled from a human donor with classical Hodgkin lymphoma. This specimen consisted of peripheral blood mononuclear cells (PBMCs), obtained before the fourth cycle of nivolumab. Here the CDR3 DNA reads TGTGCCAGCAGTTACAGGGATCATAATTCACCCCTCCACTTT. Its protein is CASSYRDHNSPLHF.